Presented here are 2 T cell receptor beta chains from one specimen sequenced in a study of shared clonotypes between healthy human individuals. Naive CD8 populations comprised CD45RO-negative cells positively selected for CCR7, excluding terminally differentiated effector memory CD45RA+ cells. Method: immunoSEQ multiplex PCR; TCRdb's copy keeps in-frame clones and lacks some. The repertoire consists of just over 2,000,000 clones, with about 95% occurring once and the leading ten covering 0.9% to 1.3%. Sequenced input: naive CD8+ T cells sorted from blood. These receptors all stem from a man younger than 35 in good health.

The chain links TRBV7-9 to TRBJ2-4, with 10 bases lining up with TRBD1. CDR1 is SEHNR, CDR2 FQNEAQ, per germline (reference sequence). The CDR3 spans 15 residues. Losses at the gene ends were 5 bases for V and 8 bases for J; bases not matched to a gene: 9. In nucleotides, the CDR3 is TGTGCCAGCAGCAAAACGACAGGGGGCATCGACATTCAGTACTTC. This translates into CASSKTTGGIDIQYF.

There are a few counts of this clone. The junction departs from the called germline gene at one end, perhaps through a read error. The chain is built from TRBV5-1 and TRBJ1-1; no reliable D call. This CDR3 region has 14 residues. Germline V gene lookup returns CDR1 SGHRS and CDR2 YFSETQ. CDR3 protein: CASTLRTPGAEAFF. The CDR3 DNA sequence: TGCGCCAGCACCTTGAGGACTCCTGGGGCTGAAGCTTTCTTT.